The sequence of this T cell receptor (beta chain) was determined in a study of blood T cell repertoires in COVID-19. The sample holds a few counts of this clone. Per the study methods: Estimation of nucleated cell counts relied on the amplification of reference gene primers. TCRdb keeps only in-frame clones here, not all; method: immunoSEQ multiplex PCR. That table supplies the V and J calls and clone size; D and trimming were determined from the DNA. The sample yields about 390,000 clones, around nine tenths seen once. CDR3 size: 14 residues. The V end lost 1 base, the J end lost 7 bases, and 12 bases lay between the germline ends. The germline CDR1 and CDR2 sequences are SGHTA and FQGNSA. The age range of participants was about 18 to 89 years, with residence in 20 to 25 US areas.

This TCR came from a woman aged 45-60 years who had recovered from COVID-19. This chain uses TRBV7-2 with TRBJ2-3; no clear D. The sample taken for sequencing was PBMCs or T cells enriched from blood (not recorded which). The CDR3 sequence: CASSLVTPPNTQYF. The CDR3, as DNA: TGTGCCAGCAGCTTAGTGACTCCCCCAAATACGCAGTATTTT.